This T cell receptor beta chain was recovered during a study of blood T cell repertoires in COVID-19. Profiled with immunoSEQ multiplex PCR; TCRdb holds only in-frame clones, not every one. The sample records about 180,000 clones, more than 65% being singletons. There are 15 residues in the CDR3. The germline gives CDR1 MNHEY, CDR2 SVGAGI. Losses at the gene ends were 5 bases for V and 6 bases for J; bases not matched to a gene: 12. The chain links TRBV6-5 to TRBJ2-7, with 8 bases matching TRBD1. The clonotype comes from a woman in her sixties with COVID-19, enrolled during active disease. The sequenced sample was peripheral blood. The CDR3 nucleotides are TGTGCCAGCAGTCGCCTAAGAACAGGGGGTGGCGAGCAGTACTTC. Protein: CASSRLRTGGGEQYF.